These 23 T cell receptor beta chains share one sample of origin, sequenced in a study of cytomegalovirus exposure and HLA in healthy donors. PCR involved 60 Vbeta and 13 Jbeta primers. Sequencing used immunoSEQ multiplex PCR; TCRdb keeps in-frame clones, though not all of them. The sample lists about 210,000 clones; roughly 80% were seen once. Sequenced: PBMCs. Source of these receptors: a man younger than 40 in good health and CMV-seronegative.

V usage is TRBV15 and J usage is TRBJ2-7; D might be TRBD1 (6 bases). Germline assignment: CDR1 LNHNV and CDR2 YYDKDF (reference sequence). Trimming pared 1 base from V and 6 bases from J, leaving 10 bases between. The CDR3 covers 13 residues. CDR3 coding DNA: TGTGCCACCAGCAGAGGGAGAGGGGGCGAGCAGTACTTC. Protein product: CATSRGRGGEQYF.

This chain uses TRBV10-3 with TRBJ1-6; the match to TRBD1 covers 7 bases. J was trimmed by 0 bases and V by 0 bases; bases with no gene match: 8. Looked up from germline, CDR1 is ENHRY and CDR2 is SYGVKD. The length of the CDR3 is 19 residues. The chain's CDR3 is CAISESSGTVSSYNSPLHF. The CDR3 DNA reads TGTGCCATCAGTGAGTCATCCGGGACAGTAAGCTCCTATAATTCACCCCTCCACTTT.

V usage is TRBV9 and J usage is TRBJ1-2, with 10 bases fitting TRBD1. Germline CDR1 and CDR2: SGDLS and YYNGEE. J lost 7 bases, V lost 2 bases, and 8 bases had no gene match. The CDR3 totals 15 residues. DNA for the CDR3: TGTGCCAGCAGCGTGGCAGGACAGGGGGTAGGTGGCTACACCTTC. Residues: CASSVAGQGVGGYTF. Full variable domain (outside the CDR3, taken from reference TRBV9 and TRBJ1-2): DSGVTQTPKHLITATGQRVTLRCSPRSGDLSVYWYQQSLDQGLQFLIQYYNGEERAKGNILERFSAQQFPDLHSELNLSSLELGDSALYFCASSVAGQGVGGYTFGSGTRLTVV.

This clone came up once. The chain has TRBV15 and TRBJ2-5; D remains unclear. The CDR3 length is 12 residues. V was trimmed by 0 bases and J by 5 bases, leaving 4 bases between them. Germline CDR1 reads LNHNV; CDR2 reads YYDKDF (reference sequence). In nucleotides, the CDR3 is TGTGCCACCAGCAGAGATAGTGAGACCCAGTACTTC. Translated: CATSRDSETQYF. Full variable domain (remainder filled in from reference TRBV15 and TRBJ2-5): DAMVIQNPRYQVTQFGKPVTLSCSQTLNHNVMYWYQQKSSQAPKLLFHYYDKDFNNEADTPDNFQSRRPNTSFCFLDIRSPGLGDTAMYLCATSRDSETQYFGPGTRLLVL.

CDR3 nucleotide sequence: TGTGCCAGCAGCCCACCGGGACAGGGCTACGAGCAGTACTTC. It is translated as CASSPPGQGYEQYF. V gene TRBV7-9 combines with J gene TRBJ2-7, with 9 bases aligning to TRBD1. The ends lost 5 bases at V and 3 bases at J; junction bases unmatched: 5. Germline V gives CDR1 SEHNR, CDR2 FQNEAQ (reference sequence). The CDR3 is 14 amino acids.

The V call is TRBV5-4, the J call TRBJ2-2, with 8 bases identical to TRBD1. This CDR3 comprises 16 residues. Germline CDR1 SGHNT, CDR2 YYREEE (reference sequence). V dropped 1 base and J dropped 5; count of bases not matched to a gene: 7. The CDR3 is CASSLFQGAQTGELFF. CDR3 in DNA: TGTGCCAGCAGCTTGTTCCAGGGGGCGCAAACCGGGGAGCTGTTTTTT.

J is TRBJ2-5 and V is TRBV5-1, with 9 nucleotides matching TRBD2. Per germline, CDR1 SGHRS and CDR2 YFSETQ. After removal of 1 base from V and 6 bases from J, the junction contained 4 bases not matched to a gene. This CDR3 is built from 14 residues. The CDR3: CASSLSLAGQTQYF. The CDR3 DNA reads TGCGCCAGCAGCTTGAGCCTAGCGGGGCAGACCCAGTACTTC.

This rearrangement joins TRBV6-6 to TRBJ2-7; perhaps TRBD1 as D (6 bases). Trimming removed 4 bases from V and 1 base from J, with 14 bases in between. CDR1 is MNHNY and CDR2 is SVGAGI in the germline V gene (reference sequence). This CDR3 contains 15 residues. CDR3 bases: TGTGCCAGCAGTTCCCATTCTGGACAGTCCTACGAGCAGTACTTC. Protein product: CASSSHSGQSYEQYF.

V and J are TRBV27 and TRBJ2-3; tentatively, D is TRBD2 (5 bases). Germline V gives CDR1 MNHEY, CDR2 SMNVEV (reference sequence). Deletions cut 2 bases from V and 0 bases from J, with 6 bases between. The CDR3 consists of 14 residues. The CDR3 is CASSLGLSTDTQYF. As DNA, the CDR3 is TGTGCCAGCAGTTTAGGACTGAGCACAGATACGCAGTATTTT.

Written as DNA, the CDR3 is TGTGCCAGCAGTGAACCGCGGTCTGGAAACACCATATATTTT. It yields the protein CASSEPRSGNTIYF. The chain joins TRBV6-1 to TRBJ1-3, with D hard to call. This CDR3 is 14 amino acids long. V was cut by 2 bases and J by 1 base, with 6 bases left in between. Per germline, CDR1 MNHNS and CDR2 SASEGT.

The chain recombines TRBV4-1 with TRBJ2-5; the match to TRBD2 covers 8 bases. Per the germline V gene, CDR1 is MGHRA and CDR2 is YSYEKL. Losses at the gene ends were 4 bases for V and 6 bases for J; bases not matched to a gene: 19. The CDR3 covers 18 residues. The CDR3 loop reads CASSPLDSGETTTKTQYF. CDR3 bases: TGCGCCAGCAGCCCCCTAGATAGCGGGGAAACTACCACGAAGACCCAGTACTTC.

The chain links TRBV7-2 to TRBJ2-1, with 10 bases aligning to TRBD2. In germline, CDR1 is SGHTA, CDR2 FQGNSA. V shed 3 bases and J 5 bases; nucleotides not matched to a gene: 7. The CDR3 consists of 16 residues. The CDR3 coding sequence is TGTGCCAGCAGCTTGGGACCTAGCGGGGGCCACAATGAGCAGTTCTTC. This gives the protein CASSLGPSGGHNEQFF.

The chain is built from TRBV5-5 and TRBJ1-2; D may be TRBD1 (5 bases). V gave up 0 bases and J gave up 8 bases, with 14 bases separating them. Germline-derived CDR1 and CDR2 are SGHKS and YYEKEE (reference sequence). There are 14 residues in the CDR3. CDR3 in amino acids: CASSLASRGGGYTF. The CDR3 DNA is TGTGCCAGCAGCTTGGCCAGCCGGGGGGGAGGCTACACCTTC. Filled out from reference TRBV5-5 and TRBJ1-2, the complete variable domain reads DAGVTQSPTHLIKTRGQQVTLRCSPISGHKSVSWYQQVLGQGPQFIFQYYEKEERGRGNFPDRFSARQFPNYSSELNVNALLLGDSALYLCASSLASRGGGYTFGSGTRLTVV.

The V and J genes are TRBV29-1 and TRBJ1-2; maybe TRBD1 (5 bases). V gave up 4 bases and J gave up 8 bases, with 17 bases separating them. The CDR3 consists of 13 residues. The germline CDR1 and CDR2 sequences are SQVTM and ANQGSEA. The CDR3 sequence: CSVVLTVFGGYTF. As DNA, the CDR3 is TGCAGCGTTGTGTTGACAGTTTTCGGCGGCTACACCTTC.

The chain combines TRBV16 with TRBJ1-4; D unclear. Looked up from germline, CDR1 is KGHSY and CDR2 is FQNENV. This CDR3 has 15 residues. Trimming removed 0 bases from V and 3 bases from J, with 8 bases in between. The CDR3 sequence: CASSQSVLANEKLFF. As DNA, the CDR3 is TGTGCCAGCAGCCAATCGGTCCTAGCTAATGAAAAACTGTTTTTT. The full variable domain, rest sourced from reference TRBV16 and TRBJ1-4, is GEEVAQTPKHLVRGEGQKAKLYCAPIKGHSYVFWYQQVLKNEFKFLISFQNENVFDETGMPKERFSAKCLPNSPCSLEIQATKLEDSAVYFCASSQSVLANEKLFFGSGTQLSVL.

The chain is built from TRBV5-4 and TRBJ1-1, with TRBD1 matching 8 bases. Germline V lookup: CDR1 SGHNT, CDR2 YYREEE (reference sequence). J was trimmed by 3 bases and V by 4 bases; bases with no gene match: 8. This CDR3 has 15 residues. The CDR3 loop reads CASSPGQGADTEAFF. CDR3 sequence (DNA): TGTGCCAGCAGCCCAGGGCAGGGGGCTGACACTGAAGCTTTCTTT.

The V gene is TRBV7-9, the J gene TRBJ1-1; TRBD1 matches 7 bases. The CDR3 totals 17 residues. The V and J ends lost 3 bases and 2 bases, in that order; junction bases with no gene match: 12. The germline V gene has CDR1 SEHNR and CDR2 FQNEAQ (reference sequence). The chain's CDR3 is CASSFAYRTGENTEAFF. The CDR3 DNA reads TGTGCCAGCAGCTTCGCCTATAGGACAGGAGAAAACACTGAAGCTTTCTTT.

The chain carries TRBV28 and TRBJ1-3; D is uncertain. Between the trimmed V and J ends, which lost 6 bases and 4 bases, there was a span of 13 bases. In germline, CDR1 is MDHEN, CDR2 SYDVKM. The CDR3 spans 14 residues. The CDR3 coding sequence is TGTGCCAGCAGCGTCCCGTTGAGGGGAAACACCATATATTTT. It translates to CASSVPLRGNTIYF.

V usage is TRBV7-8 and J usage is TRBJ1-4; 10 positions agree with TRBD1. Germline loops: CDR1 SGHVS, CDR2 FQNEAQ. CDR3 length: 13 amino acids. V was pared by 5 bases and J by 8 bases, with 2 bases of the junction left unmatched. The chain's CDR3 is CASSGDRGEKLFF. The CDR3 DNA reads TGTGCCAGCAGCGGGGACAGGGGAGAAAAACTGTTTTTT.

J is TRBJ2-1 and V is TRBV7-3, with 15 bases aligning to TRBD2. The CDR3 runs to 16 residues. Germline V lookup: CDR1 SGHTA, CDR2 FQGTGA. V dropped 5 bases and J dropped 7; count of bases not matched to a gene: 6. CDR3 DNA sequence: TGTGCCAGCAGCCCAGGGACTAGCGGGGGGTTAAATGAGCAGTTCTTC. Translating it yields CASSPGTSGGLNEQFF.

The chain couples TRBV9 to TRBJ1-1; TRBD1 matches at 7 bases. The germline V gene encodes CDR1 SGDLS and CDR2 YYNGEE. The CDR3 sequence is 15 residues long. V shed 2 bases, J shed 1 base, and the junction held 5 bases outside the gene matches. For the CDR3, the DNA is TGTGCCAGCAGCGTCGACAGGGCGAGGAACACTGAAGCTTTCTTT. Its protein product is CASSVDRARNTEAFF.

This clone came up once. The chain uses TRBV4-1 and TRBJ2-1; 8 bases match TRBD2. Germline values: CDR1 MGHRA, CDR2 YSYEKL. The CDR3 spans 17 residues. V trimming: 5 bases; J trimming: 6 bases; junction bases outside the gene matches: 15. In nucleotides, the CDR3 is TGCGCCAGCAGCTCCACACCCTTCGGACTAGCTGGCAATGAGCAGTTCTTC. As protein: CASSSTPFGLAGNEQFF.

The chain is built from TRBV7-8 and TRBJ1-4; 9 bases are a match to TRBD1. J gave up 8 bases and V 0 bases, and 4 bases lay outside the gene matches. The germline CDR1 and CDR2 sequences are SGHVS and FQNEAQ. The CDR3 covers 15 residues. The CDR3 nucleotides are TGTGCCAGCAGCTTAGCGGGACAGGGTAAAGAAAAACTGTTTTTT. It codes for CASSLAGQGKEKLFF.